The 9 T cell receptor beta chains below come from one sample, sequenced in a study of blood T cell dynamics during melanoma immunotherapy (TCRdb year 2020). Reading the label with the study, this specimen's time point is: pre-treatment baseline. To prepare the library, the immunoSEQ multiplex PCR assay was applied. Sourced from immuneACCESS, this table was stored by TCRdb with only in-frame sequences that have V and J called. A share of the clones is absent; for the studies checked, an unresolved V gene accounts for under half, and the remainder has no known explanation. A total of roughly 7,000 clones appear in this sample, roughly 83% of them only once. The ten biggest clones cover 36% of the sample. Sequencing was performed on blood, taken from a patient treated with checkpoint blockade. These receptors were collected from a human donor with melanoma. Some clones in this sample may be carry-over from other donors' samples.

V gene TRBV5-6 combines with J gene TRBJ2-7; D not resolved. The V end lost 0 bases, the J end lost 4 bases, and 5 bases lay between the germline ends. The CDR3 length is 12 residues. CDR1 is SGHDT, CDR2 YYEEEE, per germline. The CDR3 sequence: CASSLGDYEQYF. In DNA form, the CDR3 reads TGTGCCAGCAGCTTGGGAGATTACGAGCAGTACTTC.

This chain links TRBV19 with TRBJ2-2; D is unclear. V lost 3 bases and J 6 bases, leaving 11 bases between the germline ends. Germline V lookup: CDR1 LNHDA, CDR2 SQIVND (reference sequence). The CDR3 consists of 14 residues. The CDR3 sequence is CASSIPVEPGELFF. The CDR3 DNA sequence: TGTGCCAGTAGTATCCCGGTTGAACCCGGGGAGCTGTTTTTT.

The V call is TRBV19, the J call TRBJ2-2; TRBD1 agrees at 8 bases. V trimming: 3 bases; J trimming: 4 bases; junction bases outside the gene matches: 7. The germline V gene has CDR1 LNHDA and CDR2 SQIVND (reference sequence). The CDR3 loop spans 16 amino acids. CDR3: CASSMGQGAGTGELFF. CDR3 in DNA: TGTGCCAGTAGTATGGGGCAGGGGGCCGGCACCGGGGAGCTGTTTTTT.

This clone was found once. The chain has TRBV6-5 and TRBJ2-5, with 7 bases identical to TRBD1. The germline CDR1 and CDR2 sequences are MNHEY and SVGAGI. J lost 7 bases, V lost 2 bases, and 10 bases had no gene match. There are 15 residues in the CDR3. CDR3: CASSYDTGADLTQYF. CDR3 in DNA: TGTGCCAGCAGTTACGATACAGGGGCGGACTTGACCCAGTACTTC.

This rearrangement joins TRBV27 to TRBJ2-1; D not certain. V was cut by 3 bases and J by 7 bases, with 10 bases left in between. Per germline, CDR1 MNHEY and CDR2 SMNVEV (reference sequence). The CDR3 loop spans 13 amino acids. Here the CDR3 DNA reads TGTGCCAGCAGTTTTTCTCCCGGGAATGAGCAGTTCTTC. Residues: CASSFSPGNEQFF.

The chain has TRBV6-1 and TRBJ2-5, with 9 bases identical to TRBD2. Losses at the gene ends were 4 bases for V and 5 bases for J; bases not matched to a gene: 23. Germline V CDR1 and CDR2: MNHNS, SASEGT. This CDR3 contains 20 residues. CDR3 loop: CASSGGLQYKGLAVPETQYF. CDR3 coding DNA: TGTGCCAGCAGTGGAGGGCTGCAGTACAAGGGACTAGCTGTACCTGAGACCCAGTACTTC.

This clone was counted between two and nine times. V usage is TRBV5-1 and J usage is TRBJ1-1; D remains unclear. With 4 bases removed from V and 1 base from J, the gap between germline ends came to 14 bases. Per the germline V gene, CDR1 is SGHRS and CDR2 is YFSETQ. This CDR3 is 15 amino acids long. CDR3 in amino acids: CASSPRNAQNTEAFF. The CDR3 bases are TGCGCCAGCAGCCCCAGAAACGCCCAGAACACTGAAGCTTTCTTT.

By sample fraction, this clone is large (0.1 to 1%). In DNA, the CDR3 is TGCGCCAGCAGCCAAGATCCGGGGGCCTATGGCTACACCTTC. This sequence encodes CASSQDPGAYGYTF. The chain carries TRBV4-1 and TRBJ1-2, with a possible D match to TRBD1 (6 bases). V was cut by 0 bases and J by 4 bases, with 9 bases left in between. The CDR3 is made up of 14 amino acids. Germline CDR1 and CDR2: MGHRA and YSYEKL.

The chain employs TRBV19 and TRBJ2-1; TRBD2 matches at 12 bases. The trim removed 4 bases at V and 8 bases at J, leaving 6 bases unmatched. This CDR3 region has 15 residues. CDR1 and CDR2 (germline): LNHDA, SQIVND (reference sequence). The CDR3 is CASSKTSGRPDEQFF. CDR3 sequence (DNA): TGTGCCAGTAGTAAGACTAGCGGGAGACCGGATGAGCAGTTCTTC.